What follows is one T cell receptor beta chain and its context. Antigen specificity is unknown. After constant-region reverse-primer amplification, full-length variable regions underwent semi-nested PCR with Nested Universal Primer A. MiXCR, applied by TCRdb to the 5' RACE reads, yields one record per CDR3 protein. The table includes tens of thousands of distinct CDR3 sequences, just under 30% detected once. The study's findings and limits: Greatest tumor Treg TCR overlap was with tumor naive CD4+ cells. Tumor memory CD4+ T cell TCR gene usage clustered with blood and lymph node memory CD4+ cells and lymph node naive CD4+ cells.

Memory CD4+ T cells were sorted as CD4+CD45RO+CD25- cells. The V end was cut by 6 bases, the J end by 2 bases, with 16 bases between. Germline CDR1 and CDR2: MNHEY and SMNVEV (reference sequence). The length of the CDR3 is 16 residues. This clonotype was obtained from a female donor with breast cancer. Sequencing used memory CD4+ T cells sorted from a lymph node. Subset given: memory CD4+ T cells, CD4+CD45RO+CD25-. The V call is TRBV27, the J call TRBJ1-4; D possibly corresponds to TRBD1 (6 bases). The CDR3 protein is CASSPKGRGTNEKLFF. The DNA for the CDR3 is TGTGCCAGCAGCCCTAAGGGGAGGGGGACTAATGAAAAACTGTTTTTT. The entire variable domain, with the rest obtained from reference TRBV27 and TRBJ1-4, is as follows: EAQVTQNPRYLITVTGKKLTVTCSQNMNHEYMSWYRQDPGLGLRQIYYSMNVEVTDKGDVPEGYKVSRKEKRNFPLILESPSPNQTSLYFCASSPKGRGTNEKLFFGSGTQLSVL.